This T cell receptor (beta chain) was sequenced during a study of cytomegalovirus exposure and HLA in healthy donors. Study-level results: Later analysis showed most CMV-associated TCR beta chains appearing HLA-restricted. Within the data, a cluster of highly shared sequence variants was likely a sequencing artifact.

Unrecorded immune exposures were likely, despite nominal health at sampling. With 60 Vbeta and 13 Jbeta primers, the PCR was carried out. The authors' processing: Among the unique TCR beta chains that a later analysis counted, about 84 million in all, approximately 12 million were shared. This table comes from immunoSEQ multiplex PCR, and its TCRdb copy is limited to in-frame clones, with some not included. The V and J calls and clone size were taken over from that table, and D and trimming were inferred from the DNA. This sample contains 100,000 to 150,000 clones. As concerns this clone: The antigen remains unidentified.

There are 16 residues in the CDR3. Germline CDR1 and CDR2: SGHTA and FQGNSA. V lost 1 base to trimming and J lost 2 bases, with 15 bases between them. The chain couples TRBV7-2 to TRBJ2-7; D gene unclear. This sequence was found in a man aged 18-30 years in good health and CMV-seronegative. The specimen was PBMCs. The CDR3 nucleotides are TGTGCCAGCAGCTTAGAAGCTGGGCCCCCTACCTACGAGCAGTACTTC. Its translation is CASSLEAGPPTYEQYF. Looking up the rest from reference TRBV7-2 and TRBJ2-7 gives the full variable domain: GAGVSQSPSNKVTEKGKDVELRCDPISGHTALYWYRQSLGQGLEFLIYFQGNSAPDKSGLPSDRFSAERTGGSVSTLTIQRTQQEDSAVYLCASSLEAGPPTYEQYFGPGTRLTVT.